This is a list of T cell receptor beta chains from one sample in a study of cytomegalovirus exposure and HLA in healthy donors. Produced via immunoSEQ multiplex PCR; TCRdb's table is partial and in-frame only. The table records under 200,000 clones, about four fifths of them present only once. Sequenced sample: PBMCs. The receptors derive from a woman aged 50 to 60 in good health and CMV-seronegative. CDR3s include the opening cysteine and the closing phenylalanine or tryptophan. Each record gives: D gene, J gene, V gene, clone size, CDR3 DNA, CDR3 protein. D genes are given only for firm matches. Expanded clones are given a class, and other clones once, few, many or no size at all.

.,TRBJ1-2,TRBV11-1,.,TGTGCCAGCAGCTTAGGACCAACAGGGAGCCGGTATGGCTACACCTTC,CASSLGPTGSRYGYTF
.,TRBJ2-5,TRBV5-6,.,TGTGCCAGCAGCCGCGGGACAGCGGGAGAGACCCAGTACTTC,CASSRGTAGETQYF
.,TRBJ1-2,TRBV6-6,.,TGTGCCAGCAGTTACGGAGGACAGCCGAACTATGGCTACACCTTC,CASSYGGQPNYGYTF
TRBD1,TRBJ2-1,TRBV5-1,.,TGCGCCAGCAGCTCCCAGGGGGCTGGGGATGAGCAGTTCTTC,CASSSQGAGDEQFF
TRBD2,TRBJ2-5,TRBV5-1,.,TGCGCCAGCAGCTTGGCACTAGCGGGGGGAAGAGAGACCCAGTACTTC,CASSLALAGGRETQYF
.,TRBJ2-1,TRBV7-8,.,TGTGCCAGCAGCTTACAGGTACTTTACAATGAGCAGTTCTTC,CASSLQVLYNEQFF
TRBD1,TRBJ2-1,TRBV5-4,.,TGTGCCAGCAGCCCGGGACAGGGATCCTACAATGAGCAGTTCTTC,CASSPGQGSYNEQFF
TRBD1,TRBJ2-2,TRBV7-3,.,TGTGCCAGCAGTAGGGGACAGGGGACATCGGGAACCGGGGAGCTGTTTTTT,CASSRGQGTSGTGELFF
TRBD2,TRBJ2-1,TRBV7-3,.,TGTTCCAGCAGCTTAGGGGGACTAGCGACTTCGAAGCAGTTCTTC,CSSSLGGLATSKQFF
.,TRBJ1-2,TRBV14,.,TGTGCCCCAGAGGGCCTTAGGAGTAACTATGGCTACACCTTC,CAPEGLRSNYGYTF
TRBD2,TRBJ2-3,TRBV5-1,few,TGCGCCAGCAGCTTGGCGGGACTAGCGGGCACAGATACGCAGTATTTT,CASSLAGLAGTDTQYF
TRBD1,TRBJ1-4,TRBV18,.,TGTGCCAGCTCAATAAGCCGGACAGGGGGTGAAAAACTGTTTTTT,CASSISRTGGEKLFF
.,TRBJ2-7,TRBV6-5,.,TGTGCCAGTAGGGGACTTCCCTACGAGCAGTACTTC,CASRGLPYEQYF
.,TRBJ2-3,TRBV9,.,TGTGCCAGCAGCGATCAGGGGTTCACAGATACGCAGTATTTT,CASSDQGFTDTQYF
TRBD2,TRBJ2-3,TRBV5-1,.,TGCGCCAGCAGCAACAGCGGGAGTGGCACAGATACGCAGTATTTT,CASSNSGSGTDTQYF
TRBD2,TRBJ2-3,TRBV5-1,once,TGCGCCAGCAGCTTGCGGTCCCTCCTAGCGGGCACAGATACGCAGTATTTT,CASSLRSLLAGTDTQYF
TRBD1,TRBJ2-1,TRBV7-9,.,TGTGCCAGCAGCCGGGGACAGGGTAGCGATGAGCAGTTCTTC,CASSRGQGSDEQFF
.,TRBJ2-5,TRBV5-8,.,TGTGCCAGCAGCTTGTTAGCGGCAGGGCAAGAGACCCAGTACTTC,CASSLLAAGQETQYF
TRBD2,TRBJ2-3,TRBV4-1,few,TGCGCCAGCAGCCAAGAGGGTGGAGGACTAGCAAGAGATACGCAGTATTTT,CASSQEGGGLARDTQYF
.,TRBJ1-2,TRBV12-2,.,TGTGCAAGTCGCCCTCCACTCACAGAGAACTATGGCTACACCTTC,CASRPPLTENYGYTF
TRBD1,TRBJ2-1,TRBV11-2,.,TGTGCCAGCAGCCCGGGACAGGATAGCCATGAGCAGTTCTTC,CASSPGQDSHEQFF
.,TRBJ1-5,TRBV6-6,.,TGTGCCAGCATTGAGGGATTTGGTAATCAGCCCCAGCATTTT,CASIEGFGNQPQHF
TRBD1,TRBJ2-7,TRBV29-1,.,TGCAGCGTTGGGGACAGCTACGAGCAGTACTTC,CSVGDSYEQYF
.,TRBJ1-4,TRBV7-2,few,TGTGCCAGCAGCCCAACCCTACGGGAGTCGGCAACTAATGAAAAACTGTTTTTT,CASSPTLRESATNEKLFF
TRBD2,TRBJ2-5,TRBV10-3,.,TGTGCCATCAGTGAAGGGACTAGCGGGGGGGAGACCCAGTACTTC,CAISEGTSGGETQYF
TRBD1,TRBJ1-5,TRBV28,.,TGTGCCAGCAGTTCGGGGGACAGGGCTCAGCCCCAGCATTTT,CASSSGDRAQPQHF
.,TRBJ2-7,TRBV7-2,.,TGTGCCAGCAGCTTAGTCCGGCAGGGAAGGAACGAGCAGTACTTC,CASSLVRQGRNEQYF
TRBD1,TRBJ2-7,TRBV5-4,.,TGTGCCAGCAGCAAGGACAGGGACTGGTACGAGCAGTACTTC,CASSKDRDWYEQYF
.,TRBJ1-2,TRBV14,.,TGTGCCAGCAGCCAAGAACTGGAGTATGGCTGCACCTTC,CASSQELEYGCTF
.,TRBJ2-7,TRBV7-9,.,TGTGCCAGCAGCTTATACGAGGGGGGGAACGAGCAGTACTTC,CASSLYEGGNEQYF
.,TRBJ1-1,TRBV5-4,.,TGTGCCAGCAGCCAGGACGCGGGATTGAACACTGAAGCTTTCTTT,CASSQDAGLNTEAFF
TRBD2,TRBJ2-1,TRBV28,.,TGTGCCAGCAGTTTGCGATGGACTAGCGGGCTTTACTACAATGAGCAGTTCTTC,CASSLRWTSGLYYNEQFF
TRBD2,TRBJ2-3,TRBV7-9,.,TGTGCCAGCAGCAAGGGACTAGCGGTGAGCACAGATACGCAGTATTTT,CASSKGLAVSTDTQYF
.,TRBJ2-3,TRBV29-1,.,TGCAGCGTGGGGATTGGACATCTGGATGAGACAGATACGCAGTATTTT,CSVGIGHLDETDTQYF
.,TRBJ1-2,TRBV10-3,.,TGTGCCATCTCGACAGGAGCCGACTATGGCTACACCTTC,CAISTGADYGYTF
TRBD1,TRBJ1-1,TRBV7-2,.,TGTGCCAGCAGCTTAGAGACGGACAGGGTAAACACTGAAGCTTTCTTT,CASSLETDRVNTEAFF
.,TRBJ2-2,TRBV27,.,TGTGCCAGCAGTTTACTGCCAGGCCGGGGGACCGGGGAGCTGTTTTTT,CASSLLPGRGTGELFF
.,TRBJ2-3,TRBV5-1,.,TGCGCCAGCACCGGCACTAGTCATACAGATACGCAGTATTTT,CASTGTSHTDTQYF
TRBD1,TRBJ1-2,TRBV13,.,TGTGCCAGCAGCTTTTCCCGGGACAGGGGGACCACTAACTATGGCTACACCTTC,CASSFSRDRGTTNYGYTF
.,TRBJ1-5,TRBV5-1,.,TGCGCCAGCAGCCTACAGGGTTTGGAGCCCCAGCATTTT,CASSLQGLEPQHF
TRBD1,TRBJ1-1,TRBV6-6,.,TGTGCCAGCAGTTACTACAGGGGGAACACTGAAGCTTTCTTT,CASSYYRGNTEAFF
.,TRBJ2-7,TRBV6-5,.,TGTGCCAGCAGTTATCGCAGCGAGCAGTACTTC,CASSYRSEQYF
.,TRBJ1-6,TRBV18,once,TGTGCCAGCTCACCGGACACCCGGCATTCACCCCTCCACTTT,CASSPDTRHSPLHF
.,TRBJ1-1,TRBV9,.,TGTGCCAGCAGCGCGATTTCAGGGGTTCGTACTGAAGCTTTCTTT,CASSAISGVRTEAFF
.,TRBJ2-1,TRBV29-1,.,TGCAGCGCTGGGGGGAATGAGCAGTTCTTC,CSAGGNEQFF
TRBD2,TRBJ2-1,TRBV19,once,TGTGCCAGTAGTATTATAGCGGGGGGCGGGTACAATGAGCAGTTCTTC,CASSIIAGGGYNEQFF
TRBD1,TRBJ2-7,TRBV7-2,.,TGTGCCAGCAGCTCCCGGACAGGGTCTGGGTACGAGCAGTACTTC,CASSSRTGSGYEQYF
.,TRBJ1-2,TRBV10-3,.,TGTGCCATCAGTGATCCACACCTCAACTATGGCTACACCTTC,CAISDPHLNYGYTF
TRBD1,TRBJ2-2,TRBV13,.,TGTGCCAGCAGCTCCTATCCCCAGGGGGATTGGACCGGGGAGCTGTTTTTT,CASSSYPQGDWTGELFF
.,TRBJ1-4,TRBV19,.,TGTGCCAGTTCCGCGGGGCGCCGTGAAAAACTGTTTTTT,CASSAGRREKLFF